These 17 T cell receptor beta chains share one sample of origin, sequenced in a study of T cells after yellow fever vaccination. TCRdb called the 5' RACE reads again in MiXCR, with one record for every CDR3 protein. The repertoire includes around 120,000 distinct CDR3 sequences, approximately 14% of them detected once, and roughly 44% sits in the top ten. The sample here was CD8+ T cells sorted from PBMCs, taken 5 days after the yellow fever booster vaccination. These receptors originate from a young man who received the YFV17D yellow fever vaccine.

This clonotype was seen only a few times. J is TRBJ1-2 and V is TRBV20-1, with D perhaps TRBD1 (5 bases). The CDR3 extends over 14 amino acids. Trimming pared 7 bases from V and 4 bases from J, leaving 19 bases between. The germline gives CDR1 DFQATT, CDR2 SNEGSKA (reference sequence). The CDR3 region has the DNA TGCAGTGTCTATCCCACGGGGGGTGGCTATGGCTACACCTTC. It translates to CSVYPTGGGYGYTF.

The table lists this clonotype with many counts. The chain combines TRBV4-3 with TRBJ2-7; 7 nucleotides agree with TRBD2. With V trimmed by 1 base and J by 3 bases, 3 bases remained unmatched. This CDR3 region has 14 residues. Germline CDR1 and CDR2: LGHNA and YSLEER. In DNA, the CDR3 is TGCGCCAGCAGCCAAGGGGGCGGGGGCTACGAGCAGTACTTC. This sequence encodes CASSQGGGGYEQYF.

This clonotype appeared a few times. The V and J genes are TRBV12-3 or TRBV12-4 and TRBJ1-2; D is ambiguous. This CDR3 region has 12 residues. The V gene lost 4 bases and the J gene lost 4 bases, with 7 bases spanning the gap. The CDR3 DNA follows: TGTGCCAGCAGTTCGGGGAGCTATGGCTACACCTTC. Translating gives CASSSGSYGYTF.

This clonotype was seen more than once but under ten times. The chain is built from TRBV4-1 and TRBJ1-6; no definite D call. Per the germline V gene, CDR1 is MGHRA and CDR2 is YSYEKL. The CDR3 is 17 amino acids. V gave up 1 base and J gave up 3 bases, with 13 bases separating them. The CDR3 reads CASSQAAVPGYNSPLHF. As DNA, the CDR3 is TGCGCCAGCAGCCAAGCGGCCGTCCCCGGCTATAATTCACCCCTCCACTTT.

The rearrangement joins TRBV6-4 to TRBJ2-2, with D possibly TRBD2 on 5 matching bases. The CDR3 runs 13 residues. V gave up 2 bases and J gave up 4 bases, with 5 bases separating them. CDR1 MRHNA and CDR2 SNTAGT come from the germline V gene. CDR3 sequence (DNA): TGTGCCAGCAGTGACGGGAGCACCGGGGAGCTGTTTTTT. Amino acids: CASSDGSTGELFF.

Only a few counts were recorded for this clonotype. The chain couples TRBV27 to TRBJ1-6; possible D gene TRBD1, 6 bases. Germline V lookup: CDR1 MNHEY, CDR2 SMNVEV (reference sequence). This CDR3 is 16 amino acids long. Between the trimmed V and J ends, which lost 2 bases and 0 bases, there was a span of 8 bases. This chain's CDR3 is CASSLRGSSYNSPLHF. The CDR3 DNA reads TGTGCCAGCAGTTTAAGGGGGAGCTCCTATAATTCACCCCTCCACTTT.

The chain has TRBV28 and TRBJ1-1; D remains unclear. CDR1 and CDR2 from the germline V gene are MDHEN and SYDVKM. This CDR3 contains 11 residues. V dropped 8 bases and J dropped 6 bases, with 10 bases sitting between them. The CDR3: CASLTGPEAFF. In DNA form, the CDR3 reads TGTGCCAGCCTTACCGGGCCTGAAGCTTTCTTT.

This clonotype occurred a few times. V is TRBV6-2 or TRBV6-3 and J is TRBJ2-3; tentatively, D is TRBD2 (5 bases). Germline CDR1 MNHEY, CDR2 SVGEGT. This CDR3 is built from 13 residues. V lost 6 bases and J lost 2, with 9 bases in between. The CDR3 loop reads CASSLDFTDTQYF. CDR3 coding DNA: TGTGCCAGCAGCCTGGACTTCACAGATACGCAGTATTTT.

This clonotype appeared a few times. This chain uses TRBV20-1 with TRBJ1-6, with 10 bases identical to TRBD1. The V gene end was trimmed by 7 bases and the J gene end by 2 bases; junction bases not matched to a gene: 14. Germline V CDR1 and CDR2: DFQATT, SNEGSKA (reference sequence). This CDR3 spans 18 amino acids. In DNA form, the CDR3 reads TGCAGTGTCTCCGCCGGGACAGGGGAGTTGACCTATAATTCACCCCTCCACTTT. Encoded protein: CSVSAGTGELTYNSPLHF.

This clonotype has only a few counts. The chain employs TRBV27 and TRBJ2-3; 13 bases are a match to TRBD2. The CDR3 has 14 amino acids. Per the germline V gene, CDR1 is MNHEY and CDR2 is SMNVEV (reference sequence). Unmatched junction bases numbered 4, after V lost 9 bases and J lost 4 bases. The CDR3 bases are TGTGCCAGTCGACTAGCGGGGGGCCCAGATACGCAGTATTTT. Protein: CASRLAGGPDTQYF.

This clonotype was seen a few times. This chain joins TRBV4-3 and TRBJ2-1; no definite D call. This CDR3 spans 14 amino acids. V was cut by 0 bases and J by 2 bases, with 5 bases left in between. The germline V gene has CDR1 LGHNA and CDR2 YSLEER. CDR3 residues: CASSQENTYNEQFF. The CDR3 DNA reads TGCGCCAGCAGCCAAGAAAATACCTACAATGAGCAGTTCTTC.

This clonotype was detected a few times. The gene calls are TRBV7-9 and TRBJ1-1, with 8 bases matching TRBD1. Germline lookup yields CDR1 SEHNR and CDR2 FQNEAQ (reference sequence). The CDR3 has 14 amino acids. With 4 bases clipped from V and 5 bases from J, the junction kept 6 bases outside the gene matches. In DNA form, the CDR3 reads TGTGCCAGCAGCTCAGGGACAGGTCAGACTGAAGCTTTCTTT. Amino acids: CASSSGTGQTEAFF.

This clonotype has a handful of counts. This chain links TRBV27 with TRBJ1-5; TRBD1 is a possible D gene (6 bases). V lost 6 bases to trimming and J lost 6 bases, with 12 bases between them. This CDR3 spans 13 amino acids. CDR1 is MNHEY, CDR2 SMNVEV, per germline (reference sequence). This chain's CDR3 is CASSPGDGQPQHF. The CDR3 nucleotides are TGTGCCAGCAGCCCAGGGGATGGTCAGCCCCAGCATTTT.

This clonotype was detected a few times. The gene calls are TRBV24-1 and TRBJ2-3; no reliable D call. V dropped 1 base and J dropped 4 bases, with 8 bases sitting between them. The CDR3 loop spans 14 amino acids. In germline, CDR1 is KGHDR, CDR2 SFDVKD. This CDR3 is CATSDFGMPDTQYF. The CDR3 bases are TGTGCCACCAGTGATTTTGGGATGCCAGATACGCAGTATTTT.

V gene TRBV7-6 combines with J gene TRBJ2-3; no definite D call. V was trimmed by 1 base and J by 2 bases, leaving 7 bases between them. Germline CDR1 is SGHVS and CDR2 is FNYEAQ. The CDR3 length is 14 residues. For the CDR3, the DNA is TGTGCCAGCAGCTTAGGGACCCCCACAGATACGCAGTATTTT. It encodes CASSLGTPTDTQYF.

J is TRBJ2-1 and V is TRBV9, with D maybe TRBD1 (6 bases). The CDR3 contains 15 residues. Germline assignment: CDR1 SGDLS and CDR2 YYNGEE. V was trimmed by 2 bases and J by 2 bases, leaving 11 bases between them. CDR3 bases: TGTGCCAGCAGCGTTCAGGGGCCCCCCTACAATGAGCAGTTCTTC. This gives the protein CASSVQGPPYNEQFF.

This clonotype was seen only a few times. The gene calls are TRBV27 and TRBJ2-1, with D possibly matching TRBD2 (6 bases). The germline V and J ends were trimmed by 8 bases and 2 bases, with 7 bases remaining between them. The CDR3 totals 12 residues. Germline values: CDR1 MNHEY, CDR2 SMNVEV (reference sequence). CDR3 residues: CASGEAYNEQFF. CDR3 bases: TGTGCCAGCGGGGAGGCCTACAATGAGCAGTTCTTC.